The 2 T cell receptor beta chains given below trace back to one sample, sequenced in a study of PD-1 blockade in classical Hodgkin lymphoma. Assay: immunoSEQ multiplex PCR; the TCRdb copy retains only in-frame clones and omits some. The sample consists of tens of thousands of clones, 90% of them appearing once. This sample's time point: cycle 4 day 1 (C4D1), after more than five weeks of nivolumab. Patients all relapsed after autologous stem cell transplantation, and there was variation in brentuximab vedotin exposure. Sequencing was performed on peripheral blood mononuclear cells (PBMCs), taken before the fourth cycle of nivolumab. All receptors come from a human donor with classical Hodgkin lymphoma.

V is TRBV2 and J is TRBJ1-5; D unresolved. V lost 7 bases, J lost 1 base, and 14 bases lay in between. The germline V gene encodes CDR1 SNHLY and CDR2 FYNNEI. The CDR3 has 15 amino acids. The CDR3 is CASMLGKSSNQPQHF. The DNA for the CDR3 is TGTGCCAGCATGCTAGGTAAATCGAGCAATCAGCCCCAGCATTTT. Complete variable domain (other parts from reference TRBV2 and TRBJ1-5): EPEVTQTPSHQVTQMGQEVILRCVPISNHLYFYWYRQILGQKVEFLVSFYNNEISEKSEIFDDQFSVERPDGSNFTLKIRSTKLEDSAMYFCASMLGKSSNQPQHFGDGTRLSIL.

V gene TRBV9 combines with J gene TRBJ2-7; weak D call: TRBD1 (5 bases). The CDR3 extends over 15 amino acids. The germline gives CDR1 SGDLS, CDR2 YYNGEE. The V end lost 5 bases, the J end lost 0 bases, and 15 bases lay between the germline ends. Here the CDR3 DNA reads TGTGCCAGCAGTTCTCAAATGGGGCCCTCCTACGAGCAGTACTTC. It yields the protein CASSSQMGPSYEQYF.